Reported below is one TCR beta chain. The specificity of this receptor is unknown. The sample holds no much larger clone one base away, and base qualities are not on file. Whole blood was collected in K2EDTA tubes by collaborating institutions according to the institutions' own protocols. For TCRbeta analysis, collaborators shipped samples as frozen whole blood, isolated PBMCs, or DNA extracted from either of those sample types. TCRbeta CDR3 regions were amplified from genomic DNA by means of the immunoSEQ Assay, a bias-controlled multiplex PCR. In the paper's pipeline: Nucleated cell counts per sample were estimated from amplification of reference gene primers within the assay. To quantify the absolute abundance of each unique TCRbeta CDR3 rearrangement, sequence reads were collapsed and filtered. For each sample, productive Simpson clonality was calculated as the square root of Simpson's diversity index across productive rearrangements. In its TCRdb copy, this immuneACCESS table keeps in-frame sequences only and misses some clones. Where compared with another copy, unresolved V genes explain less than half of these, and the others have no known cause. The V and J calls and the clone size are those of that table, but D and trimming were determined from the DNA. In all, the sample holds about 16,000 clones, and around 90% of those were seen once. Of the sample, roughly 26% is held by the ten largest clones.

The data originate from a study of blood T cell repertoires in COVID-19 (dated by TCRdb to about 2020). In terms of the full investigation: The collaborator samples originated in the United States, Italy and Spain and spanned the acute and convalescent phases of COVID-19. The samples were drawn from the first 160 participants of the ongoing ImmuneRACE study and from under 1,500 subjects provided by 6 global collaborators. The dataset comprised deeply sampled blood TCRbeta repertoires from subjects exposed to, actively infected with, or recovered from COVID-19. The sample metadata nearly always contained a de-identified subject ID, COVID-19 status, age in years and sex. The material from the prospective study consisted of cDNA or gDNA derived from T cells, B-cell-depleted T cells, or PBMCs. HLA class I and class II types, where available, came from metadata supplied by the sample provider rather than from assay-based typing. A freely available public database, intended as a resource for researchers studying the immune response to SARS-CoV-2, is where the repertoires were released.

Overall study outcomes, separate from this receptor: Clinical and demographic metadata were provided uncurated, with the amount varying by source and participant.

This sequence originates from a man aged 55-75 years with acute or convalescent COVID-19. Sequenced: peripheral blood.

The CDR3 region has the sequence CASTTIATVLQHSGNTIYF. The nucleotide sequence is TGTGCCAGTACTACAATTGCTACAGTGCTACAGCACTCTGGAAACACCATATATTTT. This chain joins TRBV19 to TRBJ1-3; no D segment can be confidently identified. Trimming removed 7 bases from V and 0 bases from J, leaving 25 bases between the germline ends. The CDR3 runs 19 residues from the cysteine to the phenylalanine. CDR3 DNA only is kept here, 57 bases in frame from base 1. From the germline V gene (reference sequence), CDR1 is LNHDA and CDR2 is SQIVND.